What follows is one T cell receptor (beta chain) and its context. The target antigen is unknown. The table came from immunoSEQ multiplex PCR; TCRdb's copy has only in-frame clones and leaves some out. Counted here are 150,000 to 200,000 clones, approximately 86% occurring once; the ten biggest clones make up approximately 2%. This specimen belongs to a study of cytomegalovirus exposure and HLA in healthy donors. Across the study: According to later analysis, the same platform produced the 120 validation and under 700 first-cohort repertoires. Notes on the study in general: Under in vitro conditions, three CMV-associated chains were confirmed as specific for CMV antigens. Researchers counted approximately 160 TCR beta chains as cytomegalovirus-associated.

Germline V gene data show CDR1 as ENHRY and CDR2 as SYGVKD. This CDR3 spans 13 amino acids. The trim removed 10 bases at V and 8 bases at J, leaving 10 bases unmatched. The specimen sequenced was PBMCs. V gene TRBV10-3 combines with J gene TRBJ1-4; 7 nucleotides match TRBD1. The clonotype comes from a woman in her late teens or twenties in good health and CMV-seronegative. The CDR3 spells CATTTGRGEKLFF. CDR3 in DNA: TGTGCCACCACGACAGGGCGGGGAGAAAAACTGTTTTTT.